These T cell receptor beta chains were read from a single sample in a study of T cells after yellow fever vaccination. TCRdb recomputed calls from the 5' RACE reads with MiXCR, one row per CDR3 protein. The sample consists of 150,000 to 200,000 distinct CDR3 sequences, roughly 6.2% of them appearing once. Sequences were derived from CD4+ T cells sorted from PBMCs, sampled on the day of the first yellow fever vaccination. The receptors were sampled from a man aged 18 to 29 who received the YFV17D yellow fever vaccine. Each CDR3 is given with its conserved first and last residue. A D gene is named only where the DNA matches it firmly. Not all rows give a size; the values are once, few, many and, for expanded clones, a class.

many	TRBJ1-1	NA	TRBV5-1	TGCGCCAGCAGCCTCCAGGGGTACCGCACTGAAGCTTTCTTT	CASSLQGYRTEAFF
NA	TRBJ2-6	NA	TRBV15	TGTGCCACCAGCAGGGGCAGATACTCTGGGGCCAACGTCCTGACTTTC	CATSRGRYSGANVLTF
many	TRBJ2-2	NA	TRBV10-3	TGTGCCATCAGTGAGTCGAACAGGGAGGGCACCGGGGAGCTGTTTTTT	CAISESNREGTGELFF
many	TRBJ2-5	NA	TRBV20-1	TGCAGTGCTCCACGGGGGAGCCAAGAGACCCAGTACTTC	CSAPRGSQETQYF
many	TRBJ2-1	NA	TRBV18	TGTGCCAGCTCACCAGCAGGGAGCTCCTACAATGAGCAGTTCTTC	CASSPAGSSYNEQFF
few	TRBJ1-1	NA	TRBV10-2	TGCGCCAGCAGTGTTGTCTACATGAACACTGAAGCTTTCTTT	CASSVVYMNTEAFF
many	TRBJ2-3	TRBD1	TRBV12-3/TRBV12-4	TGTGCCAGCAGCCAGACAGGGTCGGATACGCAGTATTTT	CASSQTGSDTQYF
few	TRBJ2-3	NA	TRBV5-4	TGTGCCAGCACCGGGAACCCGAGCACAGATACGCAGTATTTT	CASTGNPSTDTQYF
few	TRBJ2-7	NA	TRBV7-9	TGTGCCAGCAGCTTGCCCCTAGAGGGGCCCTACTTC	CASSLPLEGPYF
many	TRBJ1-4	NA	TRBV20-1	TGCAGTGTACAGCCAACTAATGAAAAACTGTTTTTT	CSVQPTNEKLFF
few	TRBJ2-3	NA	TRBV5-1	TGCGCCAGCAGCGCGGGCACAGATACGCAGTATTTT	CASSAGTDTQYF
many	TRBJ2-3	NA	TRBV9	TGTGCCAGCAGCAAGTCAGGGGACACGCAGTATTTT	CASSKSGDTQYF
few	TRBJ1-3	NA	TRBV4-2	TGTGCCAGCAGCCAAGAGCGTCACAGGAGAAACACCATATATTTT	CASSQERHRRNTIYF
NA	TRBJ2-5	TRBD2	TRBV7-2	TGTGCCAGCAGCCGGAGCGGGGTCCAAGAGACCCAGTACTTC	CASSRSGVQETQYF
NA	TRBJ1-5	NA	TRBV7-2	TGTGCCAGCAGCCGTGGGGGGGGCGGTGGCAATCAGCCCCAGCATTTT	CASSRGGGGGNQPQHF
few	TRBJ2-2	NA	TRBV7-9	TGTGCCAGCAATGGGTTCACCGGGGAGCTGTTTTTT	CASNGFTGELFF
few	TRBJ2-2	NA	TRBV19	TGTGCCAGTAGTATGGTCGGGGGATACACCGGGGAGCTGTTTTTT	CASSMVGGYTGELFF
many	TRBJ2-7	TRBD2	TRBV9	TGTGCCAGCAGCAGCGGGGGCGTCAACTACGAGCAGTACTTC	CASSSGGVNYEQYF
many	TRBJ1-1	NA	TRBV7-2	TGTGCCAGCAGCCGATGGGTTTCCAACGGGGAAGCTTTCTTT	CASSRWVSNGEAFF
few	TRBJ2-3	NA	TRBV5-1	TGCGCCAGCAGCTTGAGAATGGGCACAGATACGCAGTATTTT	CASSLRMGTDTQYF
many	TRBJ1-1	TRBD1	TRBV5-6	TGTGCCAGCAGCCCCAAGGACAGGGGCGCTGAAGCTTTCTTT	CASSPKDRGAEAFF
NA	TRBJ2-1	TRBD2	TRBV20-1	TGCAGTGCTAGAGAAGTACGAGGACTAGCGGGGGGGTTTCGTGAGCAGTTCTTC	CSAREVRGLAGGFREQFF
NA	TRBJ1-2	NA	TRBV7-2	TGTGCCAGCACCCCTACCCGGGCTAACTATGGCTACACCTTC	CASTPTRANYGYTF
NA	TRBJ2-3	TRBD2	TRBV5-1	TGCGCCAGCAGCGGGACTAGCAATACAGATACGCAGTATTTT	CASSGTSNTDTQYF
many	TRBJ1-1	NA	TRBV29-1	TGCAGCGTTGAAAGTAGGACGAACACTGAAGCTTTCTTT	CSVESRTNTEAFF
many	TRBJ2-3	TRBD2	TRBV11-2	TGTGCCAGCAGCTTAGGAAGCGGGGGGGCTCGGGGCACAGATACGCAGTATTTT	CASSLGSGGARGTDTQYF
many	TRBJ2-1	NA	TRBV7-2	TGTGCCAGCAGCAGCACGGGCAATGAGCAGTTCTTC	CASSSTGNEQFF
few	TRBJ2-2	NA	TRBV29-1	TGCAGCGTTGAGAGGGTCCCCACCGGGGAGCTGTTTTTT	CSVERVPTGELFF
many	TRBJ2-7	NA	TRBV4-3	TGCGCCAGCAGCATGCAAAAAGGGGGGCGCGAGCAGTACTTC	CASSMQKGGREQYF
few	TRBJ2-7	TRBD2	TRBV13	TGTGCCAGCAGCTTATACTCTAGCGGGGGGGCAGGCGAGCAGTACTTC	CASSLYSSGGAGEQYF
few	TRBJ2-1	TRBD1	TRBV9	TGTGCCAGCAGCCCGGGACAGGGGGCTAAGGGATACAATGAGCAGTTCTTC	CASSPGQGAKGYNEQFF
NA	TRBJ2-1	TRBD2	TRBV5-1	TGCGCCAGCAGCTTCACTAGCGGCAGCTACAATGAGCAGTTCTTC	CASSFTSGSYNEQFF
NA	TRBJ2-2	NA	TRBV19	TGTGCCAGTAGGAGAAACAGCGCGGGATTTACCGGGGAGCTGTTTTTT	CASRRNSAGFTGELFF
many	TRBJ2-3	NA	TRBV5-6	TGTGCCAGCAGCTTGTATTTGACCGGCACAGATACGCAGTATTTT	CASSLYLTGTDTQYF
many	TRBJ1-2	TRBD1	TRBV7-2	TGTGCCAGCAGCTTATCCGGGACAGCTGAACTCTATGGCTACACCTTC	CASSLSGTAELYGYTF
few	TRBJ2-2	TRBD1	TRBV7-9	TGTGCCAGCAGCTTGAGGGGGCTGGAGCTGTTTTTT	CASSLRGLELFF
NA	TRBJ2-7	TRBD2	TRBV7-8	TGTGCCAGCAGCCGATCAACCGGGACTAGCGGGGACTACGAGCAGTACTTC	CASSRSTGTSGDYEQYF
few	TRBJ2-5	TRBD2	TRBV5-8	TGTGCCAGCAGCTTGGGGACTAGCGGGGGTGATGGAGAGACCCAGTACTTC	CASSLGTSGGDGETQYF
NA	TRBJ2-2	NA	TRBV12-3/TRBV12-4	TGTGCCAGCAGTTTTACGGATACCGGGGAGCTGTTTTTT	CASSFTDTGELFF
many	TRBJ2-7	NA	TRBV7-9	TGTGCCAGCAGCTTTGCAGGTGCCAGTTGGAACGAGCAGTACTTC	CASSFAGASWNEQYF
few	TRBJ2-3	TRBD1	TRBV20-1	TGCAGTGCTAGAGATCGGACAGGGGGGACCACAGATACGCAGTATTTT	CSARDRTGGTTDTQYF
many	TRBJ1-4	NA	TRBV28	TGTGCCAGCAGACCCTTAGGGAAGCCAAGTGAAAAACTGTTTTTT	CASRPLGKPSEKLFF
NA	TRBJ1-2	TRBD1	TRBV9	TGTGCCAGCAGCGTGGGACAGGGTTTTAGCTATGGCTACACCTTC	CASSVGQGFSYGYTF
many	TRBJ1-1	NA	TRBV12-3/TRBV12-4	TGTGCCAGCAGTTTGGCAGGGAAGAACACTGAAGCTTTCTTT	CASSLAGKNTEAFF